The rows below give T cell receptor beta chains drawn from one sample of a study of blood T cell repertoires in COVID-19. The data were produced by immunoSEQ multiplex PCR, yet TCRdb's version contains in-frame clones alone and is incomplete. The sample carries about 170,000 clones, 79% recorded once. Sequencing was carried out using PBMCs or T cells enriched from blood (not recorded which). Source of these receptors: a woman in her seventies in a cohort exposed to, infected with or recovered from COVID-19 (not recorded which). Both conserved end residues are trimmed from each CDR3.

v_gene,j_gene,CDR3aa
TRBV6-2/TRBV6-3,TRBJ2-7,ASSSFQLGLRY
TRBV7-2,TRBJ2-7,ASSLGQGLTRQY
TRBV28,TRBJ2-7,ASFEGLAGREQY
TRBV19,TRBJ2-1,ASSISPGYRSTNEQF
TRBV6-4,TRBJ2-1,ASSAELAGYNEQF
TRBV9,TRBJ1-6,ASSFVDRGSPLH
TRBV28,TRBJ1-5,ATFLPDRPNEPQH
TRBV29-1,TRBJ2-1,SVRTFGTSVYNEQF
TRBV6-2/TRBV6-3,TRBJ1-2,ASSYREGAKGYT
TRBV12-3/TRBV12-4,TRBJ1-1,ASSLRGEAF
TRBV3-1/TRBV3-2,TRBJ1-1,ASSSAKEGHSNVF
TRBV5-1,TRBJ2-3,ASTSSGRAGVTQY
TRBV19,TRBJ2-3,ASSESRGDTQY
TRBV27,TRBJ2-1,ASSLGTSGGPGL
TRBV6-1,TRBJ1-2,ASSEGQGLAYGYT
TRBV27,TRBJ2-7,ASSRTAGYEQY
TRBV7-8,TRBJ2-7,ASSKRELSEQY
TRBV2,TRBJ1-2,ASSVRGSIGYT
TRBV10-3,TRBJ2-5,AISAQQGRETQY
TRBV11-3,TRBJ2-2,ASSLTSGELF
TRBV28,TRBJ1-5,ASRAGQSNQPQH
TRBV28,TRBJ2-2,ASSSAGAAGGELF